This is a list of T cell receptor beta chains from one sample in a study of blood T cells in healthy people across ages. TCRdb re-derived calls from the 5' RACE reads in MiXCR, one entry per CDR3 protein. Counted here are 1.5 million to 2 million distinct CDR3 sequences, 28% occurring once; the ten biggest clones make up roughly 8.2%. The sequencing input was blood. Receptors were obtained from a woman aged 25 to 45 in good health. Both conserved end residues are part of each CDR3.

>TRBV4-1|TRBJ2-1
CASSQVSGGALAVNEQFF
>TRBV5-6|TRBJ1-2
CASERWDGYTF
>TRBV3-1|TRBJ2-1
CASSQTDRGRGQFF
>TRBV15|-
CATSRAISGNEQYF
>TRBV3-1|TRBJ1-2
CASSLRGRGRTYGYTF
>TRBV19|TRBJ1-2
CASTPGEATYGYTF
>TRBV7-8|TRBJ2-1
CASRTGGDNEQFF
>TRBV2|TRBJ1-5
CASRGGTGVSQPQHF
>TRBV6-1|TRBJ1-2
CASSEIFNPGYTF
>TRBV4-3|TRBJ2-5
CASSQDDGQPQETQYF
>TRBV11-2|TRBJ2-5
CASSLLGGDQETQYF
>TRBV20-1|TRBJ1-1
CSARAGTGLREAFF
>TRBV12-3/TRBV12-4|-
CASSRSAPSEQYF
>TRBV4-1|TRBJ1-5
CASSQVRDSNQPQHF
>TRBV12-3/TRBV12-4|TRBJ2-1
CTSRGLAGSYNEQFF
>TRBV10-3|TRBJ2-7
CAIGGRGGEQYF
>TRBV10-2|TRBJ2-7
CASSEKRYEQYF
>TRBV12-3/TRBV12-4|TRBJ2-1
CASSLGPPRAGAPDEQFF
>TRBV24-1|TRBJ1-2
CATSDPGQERRGYTF
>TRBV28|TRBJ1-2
CASSSRGQGLYGYTF
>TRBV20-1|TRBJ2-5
CSAALAGSQETQYF
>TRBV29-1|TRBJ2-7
CSVGGRKSRDEQYF
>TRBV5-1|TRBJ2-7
CASSSTGGFSYEQYF